A single T cell receptor beta chain is shown here with its context. Per the original data handling: Estimation of nucleated cell counts was performed using reference gene primer amplification. Assay used: immunoSEQ multiplex PCR; TCRdb lists only in-frame clones, some missing. That table gives V, J and clone size, and the DNA gave D and trimming. This table has more than 85,000 clones, approximately 84% appearing once. The entry originates in a study of blood T cell repertoires in COVID-19. Whole-study context: COVID-19 samples collected from the United States, Italy and Spain covered acute and convalescent phases. PBMCs, B-cell-depleted T cells, or T cells were the source of the cDNA or gDNA that made up the material.

The CDR3 sequence is 14 residues long. V was clipped by 4 bases and J by 6 bases; unmatched bases: 6. Germline V gene sequence: CDR1 ENHRY, CDR2 SYGVKD. The sequenced material came from peripheral blood. This chain connects TRBV10-3 to TRBJ2-7; 10 nucleotides line up with TRBD1. This sequence originates from a man at least 80 years old with active or convalescent COVID-19. The CDR3 protein is CAISGGTGEGEQYF. The DNA of the CDR3 is TGTGCCATCAGTGGGGGGACAGGGGAGGGCGAGCAGTACTTC.